This T cell receptor (beta chain) was sequenced for a study of T cell responses to AZD1222 COVID-19 vaccine (dated by TCRdb to the early 2020s). For the wider study: A total of around 240 trial participants underwent TCR sequencing, of whom 207 received two doses of AZD1222 and some 26 received two doses of the MenACWY control vaccine. Trial participants were enrolled by age into 18-55, 56-69 and 70-plus year subgroups, with about 150, 28 and 57 TCR-sequenced participants respectively. Findings and caveats that apply to the study as a whole: The 56-69-year group was small, and its depth increase did not reach significance, likely because of low power. Reportedly, almost half of the unique spike-specific TCRs recognized epitopes lying outside the regions that are mutated in the B.1.351 and B.1.1.7 variants. Most participants were white British and females outnumbered males, and the authors suggested that clonal diversity may have been underestimated. After two AZD1222 doses, both the breadth and the depth of spike-specific TCRs were significantly higher than at day 0 and than in MenACWY recipients. Only six or seven AZD1222 recipients were SARS-CoV-2 seropositive at baseline, limiting conclusions about previously exposed vaccinees. Vaccine-associated CD4 TCRs spanned the whole spike protein, with dominant responses in regions 160-218 and 743-854. Because no day 14 peak-response samples were available, the repertoires could be characterized only after the peak T cell response.

The sample's time point label, in plain terms: about 28 days (+/-7) after the second vaccine dose. Explained via the paper, the treatment or condition label denotes: meningococcal conjugate vaccine given as trial control. Vaccinee samples were obtained from the UK trials COV001 and COV002, which included a single-blind randomized controlled phase 2/3 trial of AZD1222 (ChAdOx1 nCoV-19) in healthy adults. For TCRbeta chain sequencing, PBMC samples were collected from trial participants at day 0 and at day 28 after the second dose. The CDR3 regions of human TCRbeta chains were analyzed by immunosequencing. The source study handled its data this way. Repertoire TCRs were matched against a reference library of SARS-CoV-2-specific TCRs generated with the MIRA antigen-specificity platform. Breadth was defined as the fraction of unique TCRs that were SARS-CoV-2-associated. Depth was defined as the fraction of total T cells that were SARS-CoV-2-associated. Using the MIRA data, every spike-specific TCR was mapped to the spike region that the TCR reacted to and assigned to either a CD4 or a CD8 class. Log10-transformed breadth and depth values were compared by one-way ANOVA with Sidak's multiple comparisons tests. Entries here come from immuneACCESS through TCRdb and include only in-frame sequences with V and J called. Some clones fail to appear in such tables; in the studies checked, an unresolved V gene covers under half of the shortfall, and the cause of the remainder is unknown. From that table come the V and J calls and clone size; the DNA was used to work out D and trimming. The sample includes about 120,000 clones, with 75% to 95% observed a single time. The ten largest clones capture 4% to 5% of the sample.

The CDR3 has 14 amino acids, counting the end cysteine and phenylalanine. Just CDR3 DNA is preserved here, 42 bases in frame from base 1. The junction carries 11 bases between V and J, which are trimmed by 3 bases and 3 bases respectively. The germline V gene gives CDR1 as KGHSH and CDR2 as LQKENI. A remark on this clone: The target of this receptor is not known. Qualities for individual bases were not recorded, and no much larger clone is one base off.

Recombination connected TRBV18 to TRBJ1-1; matching of 5 bases hints at TRBD1 as the D gene. Sequencing used peripheral blood, obtained 28 days after the second dose of the MenACWY control vaccine. The source of this sequence is an adult who received the MenACWY meningococcal vaccine as a control. The nucleotide sequence reads TGTGCCAGCTCACCCGGGACCGCTGACACTGAAGCTTTCTTT. Its product reads: CASSPGTADTEAFF.